This T cell receptor beta chain emerged from a study of cytomegalovirus exposure and HLA in healthy donors. Across the study: Earlier, 117 million unique TCR beta sequences were recovered from around 180 million T cells by an analysis. Study-level results: Prior analysis indicated that the majority of TCR beta V segments exhibited productivity approximately 90% or approximately 30% of the time. Despite most TCR sequences being rare, some public TCRs occurred in many donors.

This CDR3 has 14 residues. J gave up 4 bases and V 7 bases, and 5 bases lay outside the gene matches. The germline V gene has CDR1 SNHLY and CDR2 FYNNEI. The PCR contained 60 Vbeta and 13 Jbeta primers. Sequenced by immunoSEQ multiplex PCR; TCRdb stores in-frame clones only, minus some. The sample has some 140,000 clones, approximately 80% seen once; the top ten hold around 13%. As for this clone: The target antigen is unknown.

Sequencing was carried out using PBMCs. The rearrangement links TRBV2 to TRBJ1-4; 8 nucleotides line up with TRBD1. The receptor comes from a man in his thirties or forties in good health and CMV-seropositive. CDR3 DNA sequence: TGTGCCAGCAAGGACAGGGATGGTAATGAAAAACTGTTTTTT. Protein sequence: CASKDRDGNEKLFF.